Included here is one T cell receptor beta chain sequence, with context. Germline CDR1 is MNHEY and CDR2 is SMNVEV (reference sequence). V was shortened by 7 bases and J by 2 bases, with 15 bases between the two germline ends. The CDR3 is 16 amino acids. The sample belongs to a study of patients and donors after allogeneic stem cell transplantation. TCRdb ran MiXCR on the RT-PCR reads and lists one entry per CDR3 protein. The sample shows some 880,000 distinct CDR3 sequences, approximately 19% of them seen only once. This sequence originates from a human donor who was either an allogeneic HSCT recipient or a stem cell or donor lymphocyte infusion donor (not recorded which). It is not recorded whose cells these are; they may come from a transplant donor. V gene TRBV27 combines with J gene TRBJ1-6; tentatively, D is TRBD1 (5 bases). The material sequenced was blood, either unsorted or a sorted T cell fraction (not recorded which). CDR3 protein: CASTDIKGPYNSPLHF. The CDR3, as DNA: TGTGCCAGCACGGACATCAAGGGTCCCTATAATTCACCCCTCCACTTT.